This TCR beta chain was identified during a study of PD-1 blockade in classical Hodgkin lymphoma. Findings and limits, study-wide: CD4+ but not CD8+ TCR diversity rose significantly by C4D1.

Generated by immunoSEQ multiplex PCR, the TCRdb table keeps only in-frame clones and is missing some. This table holds 89,000 or so clones, nearly 95% found once. This clone was recorded only once. Its target is unknown. The germline CDR1 and CDR2 sequences are WSHSY and SAAADI. Losses at the gene ends were 4 bases for V and 1 base for J; bases not matched to a gene: 8. This CDR3 comprises 17 residues. Every one of the patients relapsed after autologous stem cell transplantation (brentuximab vedotin exposure was variable). Classifying best responses yielded complete response, partial response or progressive disease.

The specimen was peripheral blood mononuclear cells (PBMCs), collected before the second cycle of nivolumab. The rearrangement links TRBV10-2 to TRBJ2-5; 11 bases fit TRBD2. This TCR came from a human donor with classical Hodgkin lymphoma. As DNA, the CDR3 is TGCGCCAGCAGTGCGCGACTAGCGGGACTACGCCAAGAGACCCAGTACTTC. Its translation is CASSARLAGLRQETQYF.